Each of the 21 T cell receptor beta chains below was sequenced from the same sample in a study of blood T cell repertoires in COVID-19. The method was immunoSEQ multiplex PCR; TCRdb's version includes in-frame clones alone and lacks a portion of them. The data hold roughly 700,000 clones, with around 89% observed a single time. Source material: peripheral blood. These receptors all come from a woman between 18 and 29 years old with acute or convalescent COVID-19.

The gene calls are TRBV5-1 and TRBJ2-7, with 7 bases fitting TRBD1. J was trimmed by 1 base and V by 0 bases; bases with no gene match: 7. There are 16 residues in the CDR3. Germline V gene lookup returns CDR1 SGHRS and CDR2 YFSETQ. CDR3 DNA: TGCGCCAGCAGCTTGGATCCGACAGGGCCATCCTACGAGCAGTACTTC. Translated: CASSLDPTGPSYEQYF.

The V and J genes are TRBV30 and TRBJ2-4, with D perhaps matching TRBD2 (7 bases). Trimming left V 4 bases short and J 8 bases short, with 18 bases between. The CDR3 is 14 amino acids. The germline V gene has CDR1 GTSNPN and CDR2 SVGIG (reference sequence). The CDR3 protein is CAWTRGGLRDIQYF. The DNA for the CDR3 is TGTGCCTGGACCCGCGGGGGCTTGCGAGACATTCAGTACTTC. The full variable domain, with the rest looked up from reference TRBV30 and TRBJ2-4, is SQTIHQWPATLVQPVGSPLSLECTVEGTSNPNLYWYRQAAGRGLQLLFYSVGIGQISSEVPQNLSASRPQDRQFILSSKKLLLSDSGFYLCAWTRGGLRDIQYFGAGTRLSVL.

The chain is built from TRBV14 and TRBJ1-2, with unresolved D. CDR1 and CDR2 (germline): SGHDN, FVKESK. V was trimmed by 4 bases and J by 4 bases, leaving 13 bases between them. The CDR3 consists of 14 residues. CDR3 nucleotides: TGTGCCAGCAGCCCCCCCAACAGCCCCTATGGCTACACCTTC. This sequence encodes CASSPPNSPYGYTF.

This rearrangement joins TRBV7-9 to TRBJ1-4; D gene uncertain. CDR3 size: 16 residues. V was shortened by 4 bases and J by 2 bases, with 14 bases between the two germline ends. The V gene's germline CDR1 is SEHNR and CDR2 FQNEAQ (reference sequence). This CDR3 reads CASSSGGFTTNEKLFF. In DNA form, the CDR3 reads TGTGCCAGCAGCTCCGGAGGCTTTACGACTAATGAAAAACTGTTTTTT.

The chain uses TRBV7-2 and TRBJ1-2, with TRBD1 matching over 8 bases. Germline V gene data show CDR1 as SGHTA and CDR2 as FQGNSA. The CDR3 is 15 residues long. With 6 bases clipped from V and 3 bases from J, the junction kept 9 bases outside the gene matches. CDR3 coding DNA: TGTGCCAGCAGACGAGGGGACAGGCTTTACTATGGCTACACCTTC. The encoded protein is CASRRGDRLYYGYTF.

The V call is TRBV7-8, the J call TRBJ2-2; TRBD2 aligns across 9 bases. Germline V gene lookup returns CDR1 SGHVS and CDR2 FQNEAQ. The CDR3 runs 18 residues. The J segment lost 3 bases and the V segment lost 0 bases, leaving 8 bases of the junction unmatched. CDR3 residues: CASSLALLAGTYTGELFF. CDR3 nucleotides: TGTGCCAGCAGCTTAGCGCTTCTAGCGGGGACGTACACCGGGGAGCTGTTTTTT.

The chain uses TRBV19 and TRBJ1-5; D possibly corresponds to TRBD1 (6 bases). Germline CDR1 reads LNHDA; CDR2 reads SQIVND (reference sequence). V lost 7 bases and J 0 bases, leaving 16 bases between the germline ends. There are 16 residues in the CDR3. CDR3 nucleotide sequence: TGTGCCAGTATTCCGGGGGGCCCCTATAGCAATCAGCCCCAGCATTTT. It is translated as CASIPGGPYSNQPQHF.

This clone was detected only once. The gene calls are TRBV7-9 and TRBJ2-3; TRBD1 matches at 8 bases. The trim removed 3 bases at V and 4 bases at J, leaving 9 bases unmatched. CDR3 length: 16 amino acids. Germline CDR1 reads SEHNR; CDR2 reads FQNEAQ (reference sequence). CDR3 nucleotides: TGTGCCAGCAGCTTGGCAACCCTACAGGGGGCAGATACGCAGTATTTT. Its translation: CASSLATLQGADTQYF.

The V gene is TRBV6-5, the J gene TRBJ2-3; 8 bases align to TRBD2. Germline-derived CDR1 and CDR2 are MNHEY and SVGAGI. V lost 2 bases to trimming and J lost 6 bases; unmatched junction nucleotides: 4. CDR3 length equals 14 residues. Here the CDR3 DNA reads TGTGCCAGCAGTTACACCAGCGGGGGTGATACGCAGTATTTT. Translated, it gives CASSYTSGGDTQYF.

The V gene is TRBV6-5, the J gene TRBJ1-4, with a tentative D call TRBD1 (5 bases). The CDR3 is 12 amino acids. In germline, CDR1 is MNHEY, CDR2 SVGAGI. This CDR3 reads CASGATNEKLFF. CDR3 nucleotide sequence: TGTGCGTCGGGGGCAACTAATGAAAAACTGTTTTTT.

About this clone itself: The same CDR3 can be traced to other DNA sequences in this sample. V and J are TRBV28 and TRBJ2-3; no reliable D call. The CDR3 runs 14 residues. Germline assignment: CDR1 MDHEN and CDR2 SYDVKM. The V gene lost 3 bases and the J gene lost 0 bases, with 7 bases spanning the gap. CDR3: CASSFQQSTDTQYF. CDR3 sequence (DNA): TGTGCCAGCAGTTTTCAACAGAGCACAGATACGCAGTATTTT.

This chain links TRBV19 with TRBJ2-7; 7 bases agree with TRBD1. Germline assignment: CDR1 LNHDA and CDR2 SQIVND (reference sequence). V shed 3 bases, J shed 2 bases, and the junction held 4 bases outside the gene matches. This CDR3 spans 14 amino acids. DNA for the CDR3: TGTGCCAGTAGTATCCGGGACAGCACCTACGAGCAGTACTTC. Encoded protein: CASSIRDSTYEQYF. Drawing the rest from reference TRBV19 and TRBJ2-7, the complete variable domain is DGGITQSPKYLFRKEGQNVTLSCEQNLNHDAMYWYRQDPGQGLRLIYYSQIVNDFQKGDIAEGYSVSREKKESFPLTVTSAQKNPTAFYLCASSIRDSTYEQYFGPGTRLTVT.

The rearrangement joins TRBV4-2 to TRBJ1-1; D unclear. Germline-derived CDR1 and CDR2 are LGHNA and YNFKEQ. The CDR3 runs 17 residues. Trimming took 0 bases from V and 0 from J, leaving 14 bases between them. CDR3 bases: TGTGCCAGCAGCCAAGAGTCATTCTGGTCGGTGAACACTGAAGCTTTCTTT. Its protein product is CASSQESFWSVNTEAFF.

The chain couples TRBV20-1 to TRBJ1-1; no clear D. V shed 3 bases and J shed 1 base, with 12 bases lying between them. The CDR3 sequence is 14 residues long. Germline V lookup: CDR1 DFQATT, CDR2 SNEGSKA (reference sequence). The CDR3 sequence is CSASKQEGNTEAFF. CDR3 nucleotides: TGCAGTGCTAGTAAGCAGGAAGGGAACACTGAAGCTTTCTTT.

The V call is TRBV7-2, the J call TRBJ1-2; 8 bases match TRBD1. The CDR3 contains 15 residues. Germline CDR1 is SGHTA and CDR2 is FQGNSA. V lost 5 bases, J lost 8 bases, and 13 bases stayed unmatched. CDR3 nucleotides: TGTGCCAGCAGCATTCCGACAGGGGCCTCAGAGGGCTACACCTTC. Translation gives CASSIPTGASEGYTF. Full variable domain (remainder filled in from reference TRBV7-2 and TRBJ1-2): GAGVSQSPSNKVTEKGKDVELRCDPISGHTALYWYRQSLGQGLEFLIYFQGNSAPDKSGLPSDRFSAERTGGSVSTLTIQRTQQEDSAVYLCASSIPTGASEGYTFGSGTRLTVV.

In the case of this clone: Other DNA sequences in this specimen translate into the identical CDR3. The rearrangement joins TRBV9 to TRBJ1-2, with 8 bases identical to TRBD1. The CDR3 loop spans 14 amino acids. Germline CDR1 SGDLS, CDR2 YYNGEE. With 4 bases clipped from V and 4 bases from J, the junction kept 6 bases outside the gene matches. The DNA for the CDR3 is TGTGCCAGCAGCTCCGACAGGGGTGGCTATGGCTACACCTTC. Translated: CASSSDRGGYGYTF.

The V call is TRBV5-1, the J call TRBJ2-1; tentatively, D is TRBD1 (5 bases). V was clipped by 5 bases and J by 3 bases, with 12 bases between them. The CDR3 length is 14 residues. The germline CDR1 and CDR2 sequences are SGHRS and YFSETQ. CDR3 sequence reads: CASRGNTGYNEQFF. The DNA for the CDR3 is TGCGCCAGCAGAGGGAACACAGGCTACAATGAGCAGTTCTTC.

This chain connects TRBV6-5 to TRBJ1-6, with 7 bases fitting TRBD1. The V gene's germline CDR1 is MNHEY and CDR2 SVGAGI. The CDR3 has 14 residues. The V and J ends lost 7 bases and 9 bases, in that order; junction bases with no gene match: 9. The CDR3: CASTPDRAPSPLHF. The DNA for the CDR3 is TGTGCCAGCACCCCTGACAGGGCCCCTTCACCCCTCCACTTT.

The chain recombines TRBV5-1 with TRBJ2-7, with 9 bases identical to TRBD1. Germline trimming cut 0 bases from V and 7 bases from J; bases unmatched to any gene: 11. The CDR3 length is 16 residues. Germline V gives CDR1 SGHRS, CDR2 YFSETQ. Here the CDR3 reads CASSLEWPGQGTEQYF. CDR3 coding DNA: TGCGCCAGCAGCTTGGAGTGGCCGGGACAGGGAACGGAGCAGTACTTC.

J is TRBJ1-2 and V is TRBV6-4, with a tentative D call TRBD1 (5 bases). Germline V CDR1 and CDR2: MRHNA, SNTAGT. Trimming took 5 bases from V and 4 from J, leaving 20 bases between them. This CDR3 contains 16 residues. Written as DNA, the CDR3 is TGTGCCAGCAGTCCCGCAGGGTCAGCCCTAGGCTATGGCTACACCTTC. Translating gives CASSPAGSALGYGYTF.

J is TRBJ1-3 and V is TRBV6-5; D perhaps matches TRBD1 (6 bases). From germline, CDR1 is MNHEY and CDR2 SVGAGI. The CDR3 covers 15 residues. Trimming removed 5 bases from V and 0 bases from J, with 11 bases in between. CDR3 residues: CASSNAGVSGNTIYF. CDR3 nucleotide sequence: TGTGCCAGCAGTAACGCAGGGGTCTCTGGAAACACCATATATTTT.